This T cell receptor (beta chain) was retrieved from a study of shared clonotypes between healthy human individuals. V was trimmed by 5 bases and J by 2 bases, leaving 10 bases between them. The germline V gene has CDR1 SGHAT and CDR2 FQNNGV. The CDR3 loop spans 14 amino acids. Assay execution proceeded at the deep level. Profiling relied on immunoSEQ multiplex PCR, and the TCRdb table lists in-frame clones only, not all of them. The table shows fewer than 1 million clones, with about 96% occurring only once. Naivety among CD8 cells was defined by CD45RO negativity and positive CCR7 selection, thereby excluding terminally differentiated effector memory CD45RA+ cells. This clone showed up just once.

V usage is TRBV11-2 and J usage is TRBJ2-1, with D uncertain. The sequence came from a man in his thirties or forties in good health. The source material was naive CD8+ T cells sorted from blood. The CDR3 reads CASSLVLTYNEQFF. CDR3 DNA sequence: TGTGCCAGCAGCCTGGTCCTTACCTACAATGAGCAGTTCTTC.